Listed here are 25 T cell receptor beta chains from one sample, sequenced in a study of resident and recirculating memory T cells in vitiligo. The assay was immunoSEQ multiplex PCR, and TCRdb's table has in-frame clones only and misses some. This sample has around 70,000 clones, with more than 85% found just once. Sequenced sample: blood. The receptors here all came from a male donor with vitiligo.

This clone was counted many times. J is TRBJ2-1 and V is TRBV4-2; 8 bases are a match to TRBD2. The CDR3 runs 14 residues. Germline assignment: CDR1 LGHNA and CDR2 YNFKEQ. J was trimmed by 4 bases and V by 4 bases; bases with no gene match: 3. The CDR3 loop is CASSPGGEYNEQFF. The CDR3 DNA is TGTGCCAGCAGCCCCGGGGGGGAGTACAATGAGCAGTTCTTC.

The chain uses TRBV27 and TRBJ2-7, with D perhaps matching TRBD2 (7 bases). CDR3 length equals 15 residues. Germline V gene data show CDR1 as MNHEY and CDR2 as SMNVEV (reference sequence). Trimming shortened V by 1 base and J by 3 bases, and 13 bases separated the two germline ends. The CDR3 region is CASSLYRGAIYEQYF. The DNA of the CDR3 is TGTGCCAGCAGTTTATATCGGGGGGCGATCTACGAGCAGTACTTC.

This rearrangement joins TRBV5-4 to TRBJ1-2; 8 positions match TRBD1. This CDR3 has 15 residues. The V segment lost 2 bases and the J segment 4 bases; nucleotides outside the gene matches: 7. Germline CDR1 and CDR2: SGHNT and YYREEE (reference sequence). The CDR3 nucleotides are TGTGCCAGCAGCTTTACCCCCGGGACAGGCTATGGCTACACCTTC. Translation gives CASSFTPGTGYGYTF.

The chain couples TRBV7-6 to TRBJ2-3; TRBD2 aligns across 11 bases. The V segment lost 5 bases and the J segment 3 bases; nucleotides outside the gene matches: 7. The germline gives CDR1 SGHVS, CDR2 FNYEAQ. This CDR3 has 16 residues. CDR3 nucleotides: TGTGCCAGCAGCGTTAGCGGGGGGGCGTCTACAGATACGCAGTATTTT. This translates into CASSVSGGASTDTQYF.

CDR3 sequence reads: CASRSGGLVEKLFF. CDR3 in DNA: TGTGCCAGCCGTTCAGGGGGATTGGTTGAAAAACTGTTTTTT. The V and J genes are TRBV19 and TRBJ1-4; 7 positions agree with TRBD1. V lost 9 bases and J lost 7; bases outside the gene matches: 11. The CDR3 runs to 14 residues. CDR1 LNHDA and CDR2 SQIVND come from the germline V gene (reference sequence).

CDR3 sequence reads: CASSPGQGLYYEQYF. CDR3 coding DNA: TGTGCCAGCAGTCCCGGACAGGGTCTTTACTACGAGCAGTACTTC. The chain joins TRBV7-9 to TRBJ2-7; TRBD1 agrees at 8 bases. The J segment lost 3 bases and the V segment lost 6 bases, leaving 10 bases of the junction unmatched. Germline-derived CDR1 and CDR2 are SEHNR and FQNEAQ (reference sequence). This CDR3 is built from 15 residues.

The rearrangement links TRBV29-1 to TRBJ1-4, with a possible D match to TRBD1 (6 bases). The germline V gene has CDR1 SQVTM and CDR2 ANQGSEA. V was shortened by 7 bases and J by 7 bases, with 22 bases between the two germline ends. The CDR3 covers 15 residues. CDR3 DNA sequence: TGCAGCGCCTTCTATCGGGACATCGTGAGTGAAAAACTGTTTTTT. Residues: CSAFYRDIVSEKLFF.

Here the CDR3 reads CASSLGDRGANNEQFF. DNA of the CDR3: TGTGCCAGCAGCTTAGGCGACAGGGGGGCGAACAATGAGCAGTTCTTC. The chain is built from TRBV7-9 and TRBJ2-1, with 9 bases matching TRBD1. Germline V lookup: CDR1 SEHNR, CDR2 FQNEAQ (reference sequence). This CDR3 has 16 amino acids. V shed 1 base and J 5 bases; nucleotides not matched to a gene: 6.

The chain has TRBV12-5 and TRBJ1-1; 7 bases agree with TRBD1. J gave up 0 bases and V 0 bases, and 10 bases lay outside the gene matches. CDR1 is LGHNT and CDR2 is FRNRAP in the germline V gene. CDR3 length: 18 residues. DNA for the CDR3: TGTGCTAGTGGTTTGGTACTCGGCAAAGGGGGCATGAACACTGAAGCTTTCTTT. Translated, it gives CASGLVLGKGGMNTEAFF.

The chain uses TRBV11-1 and TRBJ1-3; TRBD1 is a possible D gene (5 bases). The CDR3 is 16 amino acids. V was clipped by 5 bases and J by 8 bases, with 22 bases between them. Germline V CDR1 and CDR2: SGHAT, FQDESV (reference sequence). CDR3 loop: CASSTLTTDQGDTIYF. The CDR3 nucleotides read TGTGCCAGCAGCACCCTCACGACGGACCAAGGGGACACCATATATTTT.

The V and J genes are TRBV7-2 and TRBJ2-4, with D possibly being TRBD1 (5 bases). The CDR3 extends over 14 amino acids. Between the trimmed V and J ends, which lost 5 bases and 0 bases, there was a span of 8 bases. Germline V lookup: CDR1 SGHTA, CDR2 FQGNSA. In nucleotides, the CDR3 is TGTGCCAGCAGCGCGACAGTAGCCAAAAACATTCAGTACTTC. The encoded protein is CASSATVAKNIQYF.

The CDR3 reads CASSPSGGYGYTF. The CDR3 DNA is TGTGCCAGCAGTCCCTCAGGGGGCTATGGCTACACCTTC. The chain joins TRBV7-9 to TRBJ1-2; 7 bases align to TRBD1. Looked up from germline, CDR1 is SEHNR and CDR2 is FQNEAQ (reference sequence). The CDR3 is 13 amino acids. V shed 6 bases and J 4 bases; nucleotides not matched to a gene: 5. Supplemented by reference TRBV7-9 and TRBJ1-2, the full variable domain reads DTGVSQNPRHKITKRGQNVTFRCDPISEHNRLYWYRQTLGQGPEFLTYFQNEAQLEKSRLLSDRFSAERPKGSFSTLEIQRTEQGDSAMYLCASSPSGGYGYTFGSGTRLTVV.

Only one count was recorded for this clone. This chain joins TRBV7-2 and TRBJ1-3, with a weak D call TRBD1 (6 bases). Germline assignment: CDR1 SGHTA and CDR2 FQGNSA. Trimming took off 5 bases at V and 4 bases at J, with 18 bases between the two ends. The CDR3 runs 16 residues. DNA for the CDR3: TGTGCCAGCAGCGACCTCCGGGGGGCGGGGGGAAACACCATATATTTT. Translation gives CASSDLRGAGGNTIYF.

The CDR3 nucleotides read TGTGCCAGCAGCTTAGACCTAGCGGGGGGGTACCGCGAGCAGTACTTC. This codes for CASSLDLAGGYREQYF. This chain joins TRBV11-2 and TRBJ2-7; the match to TRBD2 covers 12 bases. Germline V CDR1 and CDR2: SGHAT, FQNNGV. Trimming took 0 bases from V and 6 from J; bases not matched to a gene: 6. The CDR3 spans 16 residues.

Here the CDR3 reads CASSITPSGPAFF. CDR3 DNA: TGTGCCAGTAGTATCACCCCTTCAGGGCCAGCTTTCTTT. The genes are TRBV19 and TRBJ1-1; D might be TRBD1 (5 bases). Per the germline V gene, CDR1 is LNHDA and CDR2 is SQIVND (reference sequence). The V end lost 3 bases, the J end lost 10 bases, and 15 bases lay between the germline ends. The CDR3 loop spans 13 amino acids. The whole variable domain, filled in from reference TRBV19 and TRBJ1-1, reads DGGITQSPKYLFRKEGQNVTLSCEQNLNHDAMYWYRQDPGQGLRLIYYSQIVNDFQKGDIAEGYSVSREKKESFPLTVTSAQKNPTAFYLCASSITPSGPAFFGQGTRLTVV.

V is TRBV7-9 and J is TRBJ2-2, with D possibly being TRBD1 (8 bases). This CDR3 is built from 19 residues. Trimming took 6 bases from V and 4 from J, leaving 27 bases between them. Germline CDR1 and CDR2: SEHNR and FQNEAQ (reference sequence). CDR3 nucleotide sequence: TGTGCCAGCAGTTTCGGACAGGGAGGGCAAGGACCGGGCACCGGGGAGCTGTTTTTT. Protein product: CASSFGQGGQGPGTGELFF.

The chain has TRBV2 and TRBJ1-2, with 9 bases matching TRBD1. The CDR3 totals 14 residues. Germline V CDR1 and CDR2: SNHLY, FYNNEI. The V segment lost 5 bases and the J segment 6 bases; nucleotides outside the gene matches: 7. DNA of the CDR3: TGTGCCAGCAGTTACTCGGGACAGGGCGATGGCTACACCTTC. Protein: CASSYSGQGDGYTF.

The chain carries TRBV28 and TRBJ2-7; TRBD1 matches at 7 bases. Looked up from germline, CDR1 is MDHEN and CDR2 is SYDVKM. CDR3 length equals 15 residues. The V and J ends lost 5 bases and 1 base, in that order; junction bases with no gene match: 8. CDR3 loop: CASSRTGTESYEQYF. In nucleotides, the CDR3 is TGTGCCAGCAGTCGTACCGGGACAGAGTCCTACGAGCAGTACTTC. The whole variable domain, filled in from reference TRBV28 and TRBJ2-7, reads DVKVTQSSRYLVKRTGEKVFLECVQDMDHENMFWYRQDPGLGLRLIYFSYDVKMKEKGDIPEGYSVSREKKERFSLILESASTNQTSMYLCASSRTGTESYEQYFGPGTRLTVT.

As DNA, the CDR3 is TGTGCCAGTAGTATAGTGGGGGGTCTTCCCCGCACTGAAGCTTTCTTT. Protein sequence: CASSIVGGLPRTEAFF. The V gene is TRBV19, the J gene TRBJ1-1; weak D call: TRBD1 (5 bases). This CDR3 is built from 16 residues. Per germline, CDR1 LNHDA and CDR2 SQIVND (reference sequence). Deletions cut 1 base from V and 4 bases from J, with 16 bases between.

CDR3 sequence reads: CASTQQGAEETQYF. The CDR3 DNA sequence: TGTGCCAGCACCCAACAGGGGGCTGAAGAGACCCAGTACTTC. The chain carries TRBV5-8 and TRBJ2-5; 9 bases align to TRBD1. Germline V lookup: CDR1 SGHTS, CDR2 YDEGEE. V was clipped by 6 bases and J by 3 bases; unmatched bases: 6. The CDR3 runs to 14 residues.

This sequence joins TRBV4-2 and TRBJ2-3; 12 nucleotides match TRBD2. This CDR3 region has 15 residues. The germline CDR1 and CDR2 sequences are LGHNA and YNFKEQ. The junction had 0 bases not matched to a gene; V was cut back by 1 base and J by 4 bases. CDR3 protein: CASSQGLAGADTQYF. CDR3 in DNA: TGTGCCAGCAGCCAAGGACTAGCGGGGGCAGATACGCAGTATTTT.

V is TRBV7-2 and J is TRBJ1-4, with 8 nucleotides matching TRBD1. Germline lookup yields CDR1 SGHTA and CDR2 FQGNSA. This CDR3 comprises 14 residues. The V and J ends lost 4 bases and 8 bases, in that order; junction bases with no gene match: 6. The CDR3 reads CASSSGGGGEKLFF. CDR3 sequence (DNA): TGTGCCAGCAGCTCAGGGGGCGGGGGAGAAAAACTGTTTTTT.

This clone was counted once. The J gene is TRBJ1-6, the V gene TRBV10-3, with D perhaps matching TRBD1 (6 bases). The CDR3 is 16 residues long. V was pared by 4 bases and J by 2 bases, with 12 bases between. Germline V CDR1 and CDR2: ENHRY, SYGVKD. CDR3 nucleotide sequence: TGTGCCATCAGTGTGGGGGGGCCGGCCTATAATTCACCCCTCCACTTT. It translates to CAISVGGPAYNSPLHF.

The chain couples TRBV2 to TRBJ1-1; D call uncertain. The CDR3 sequence is 14 residues long. V lost 1 base, J lost 6 bases, and 12 bases lay in between. Germline CDR1 is SNHLY and CDR2 is FYNNEI. CDR3 sequence (DNA): TGTGCCAGCAGTGAAGACCCGGGATTGGCTGAAGCTTTCTTT. The encoded protein is CASSEDPGLAEAFF.

The genes are TRBV7-8 and TRBJ2-3, with TRBD2 as a possible D gene (6 bases). The CDR3 covers 13 residues. The germline CDR1 and CDR2 sequences are SGHVS and FQNEAQ. The ends were cut back, 6 bases at V and 9 bases at J, with 16 bases in the middle. For the CDR3, the DNA is TGTGCCAGCAGTCCTGACCCCAGCGGGACGCAGTATTTT. Translating gives CASSPDPSGTQYF. The variable domain in full, completed from reference TRBV7-8 and TRBJ2-3, reads GAGVSQSPRYKVAKRGQDVALRCDPISGHVSLFWYQQALGQGPEFLTYFQNEAQLDKSGLPSDRFFAERPEGSVSTLKIQRTQQEDSAVYLCASSPDPSGTQYFGPGTRLTVL.